The 31 T cell receptor beta chains below come from one sample, sequenced in a study of spatial heterogeneity in lung cancer. The time point denotes: sample taken at primary tumor resection. MiXCR, run by TCRdb on the 5' RACE reads, gives a single entry per CDR3 protein. Of more than 60,000 distinct CDR3 sequences in the sample, approximately 6.3% were seen once. The sample consisted of PBMCs, taken at surgery. These TCRs come from a female donor with early-stage non-small cell lung cancer.

This clonotype was recorded at least ten times. The V and J genes are TRBV11-2 and TRBJ2-1, with TRBD1 as a possible D gene (5 bases). The V end lost 6 bases, the J end lost 5 bases, and 17 bases lay between the germline ends. The CDR3 loop spans 15 amino acids. Looked up from germline, CDR1 is SGHAT and CDR2 is FQNNGV. In DNA, the CDR3 is TGTGCCAGCAGGTTAAAGGGGTGGCGGAACAATGAGCAGTTCTTC. Protein product: CASRLKGWRNNEQFF.

J is TRBJ2-7 and V is TRBV11-2; D might be TRBD1 (6 bases). Germline-derived CDR1 and CDR2 are SGHAT and FQNNGV. The CDR3 spans 15 residues. The V end was cut by 5 bases, the J end by 4 bases, with 18 bases between. The CDR3 loop is CASSPGVLGAYEQYF. The DNA for the CDR3 is TGTGCCAGCAGCCCAGGGGTACTAGGAGCTTACGAGCAGTACTTC. Drawing the rest from reference TRBV11-2 and TRBJ2-7, the complete variable domain is EAGVAQSPRYKIIEKRQSVAFWCNPISGHATLYWYQQILGQGPKLLIQFQNNGVVDDSQLPKDRFSAERLKGVDSTLKIQPAKLEDSAVYLCASSPGVLGAYEQYFGPGTRLTVT.

The table lists this clonotype with many counts. This chain links TRBV28 with TRBJ1-4; 7 bases are a match to TRBD1. The trim removed 7 bases at V and 4 bases at J, leaving 9 bases unmatched. This CDR3 has 15 residues. Germline CDR1 is MDHEN and CDR2 is SYDVKM. The CDR3 DNA is TGTGCCAGCAACAAACCGGGACAGAGTAATGAAAAACTGTTTTTT. Translating gives CASNKPGQSNEKLFF.

This clonotype was counted at least ten times. The CDR3 nucleotides read TGTGCCAGCAGTAAATTGACTCCGTCGGAGCAGTACTTC. Translation gives CASSKLTPSEQYF. The chain has TRBV28 and TRBJ2-7; D ambiguous. Trimming stripped 5 bases from V and 7 bases from J, with 15 bases between. The CDR3 runs to 13 residues. Germline V gene data show CDR1 as MDHEN and CDR2 as SYDVKM.

As regards this clonotype: A read error may be the cause here, since a much bigger clone is one base away. CDR3 coding DNA: TGTACCAGCAGTCAAGGACTAGCGGGAGCCTCAGATACGCAGTATTTT. Translated, it gives CTSSQGLAGASDTQYF. This sequence joins TRBV12-3 or TRBV12-4 and TRBJ2-3; 13 bases agree with TRBD2. The CDR3 is 16 residues long.

This clonotype has a count of ten or more. CDR3 coding DNA: TGCAGTGCTAGCCCCCGGACAGCGGGAGGTCGGGAGCTGTTTTTT. Translating it yields CSASPRTAGGRELFF. The rearrangement joins TRBV20-1 to TRBJ2-2; the match to TRBD2 covers 9 bases. The CDR3 has 15 residues. From germline, CDR1 is DFQATT and CDR2 SNEGSKA (reference sequence). V lost 3 bases, J lost 9 bases, and 11 bases stayed unmatched.

This clonotype was counted at least ten times. The chain couples TRBV6-1 to TRBJ2-4; 8 positions agree with TRBD1. CDR1 is MNHNS, CDR2 SASEGT, per germline. The CDR3 covers 14 residues. After removal of 6 bases from V and 3 bases from J, the junction contained 4 bases not matched to a gene. The CDR3 here is CASRLDRVKNIQYF. CDR3 coding DNA: TGTGCCAGCAGGCTGGACAGGGTCAAAAACATTCAGTACTTC.

This clonotype was picked up many times. This chain links TRBV2 with TRBJ1-4; 9 bases are a match to TRBD1. The CDR3 loop spans 14 amino acids. CDR1 is SNHLY, CDR2 FYNNEI, per germline. Unmatched junction bases numbered 3, after V lost 2 bases and J lost 8 bases. DNA of the CDR3: TGTGCCAGCAGTGAACCGACAGGGGGAGAAAAACTGTTTTTT. Translating gives CASSEPTGGEKLFF.

This sequence joins TRBV13 and TRBJ2-7; no reliable D call. The V gene's germline CDR1 is PRHDT and CDR2 FYEKMQ (reference sequence). Trimming stripped 1 base from V and 1 base from J, with 11 bases between. The CDR3 length is 15 residues. The CDR3 DNA sequence: TGTGCCAGCAGCTTAGCTGGGCGGCGTTCCTACGAGCAGTACTTC. This sequence encodes CASSLAGRRSYEQYF.

This clonotype was observed at least ten times. The rearrangement links TRBV6-1 to TRBJ1-5, with no clear D. This CDR3 region has 15 residues. V gave up 1 base and J gave up 2 bases, with 9 bases separating them. CDR1 and CDR2 from the germline V gene are MNHNS and SASEGT. The CDR3 DNA is TGTGCCAGCAGTGAAGGGTTTAGGGGCAATCAGCCCCAGCATTTT. It is translated as CASSEGFRGNQPQHF.

This clonotype came up a few times. The chain joins TRBV18 to TRBJ2-3; no clear D. The CDR3 has 15 residues. Looked up from germline, CDR1 is KGHSH and CDR2 is LQKENI. V was cut by 2 bases and J by 0 bases, with 9 bases left in between. The CDR3 DNA reads as TGTGCCAGCTCACCAGGGCTGCTGAGCACAGATACGCAGTATTTT. It is translated as CASSPGLLSTDTQYF.

With respect to this clonotype: A read error may be the cause here, since a much bigger clone is one base away. The gene calls are TRBV10-3 and TRBJ2-5; D unresolved. CDR3 size: 18 residues. Germline lookup yields CDR1 ENHRY and CDR2 SYGVKD. The CDR3 loop reads CAISESRFGGTTQESQYF. As DNA, the CDR3 is TGTGCCATCAGTGAGTCGAGATTTGGCGGAACAACCCAAGAGTCCCAGTACTTC.

The V and J genes are TRBV6-1 and TRBJ1-1, with no clear D. The CDR3 loop spans 14 amino acids. V lost 2 bases to trimming and J lost 0 bases, with 7 bases between them. Germline-derived CDR1 and CDR2 are MNHNS and SASEGT. CDR3 residues: CASSELGLNTEAFF. The DNA for the CDR3 is TGTGCCAGCAGTGAACTTGGCTTGAACACTGAAGCTTTCTTT.

This clonotype was seen ten or more times. The genes are TRBV28 and TRBJ2-1; TRBD2 agrees at 8 bases. The V gene's germline CDR1 is MDHEN and CDR2 SYDVKM. This CDR3 is 15 amino acids long. The V segment lost 2 bases and the J segment 7 bases; nucleotides outside the gene matches: 7. CDR3 sequence: CASSLGSGVRNEQFF. CDR3 in DNA: TGTGCCAGCAGTTTAGGTAGCGGGGTTAGGAATGAGCAGTTCTTC. The complete variable domain, with remaining parts taken from reference TRBV28 and TRBJ2-1, reads DVKVTQSSRYLVKRTGEKVFLECVQDMDHENMFWYRQDPGLGLRLIYFSYDVKMKEKGDIPEGYSVSREKKERFSLILESASTNQTSMYLCASSLGSGVRNEQFFGPGTRLTVL.

In this sample, this clonotype turned up a few times. J is TRBJ2-7 and V is TRBV5-5; D may be TRBD1 or TRBD2 (5 bases each). V lost 2 bases, J lost 4 bases, and 7 bases lay in between. This CDR3 spans 12 amino acids. Germline V CDR1 and CDR2: SGHKS, YYEKEE (reference sequence). This CDR3 is CASSLGEYEQYV. DNA of the CDR3: TGTGCCAGCAGCTTAGGGGAGTACGAGCAGTACGTC.

This clonotype appeared many times. This chain connects TRBV9 to TRBJ2-3; no reliable D call. Trimming left V 0 bases short and J 4 bases short, with 12 bases between. In germline, CDR1 is SGDLS, CDR2 YYNGEE. The length of the CDR3 is 15 residues. The DNA for the CDR3 is TGTGCCAGCAGCGTAGGAACAATCGGTCCAGATACGCAGTATTTT. As protein: CASSVGTIGPDTQYF.

At least ten counts were recorded for this clonotype. The V gene is TRBV6-5, the J gene TRBJ1-2; D possibly corresponds to TRBD1 (5 bases). Trimming left V 2 bases short and J 4 bases short, with 17 bases between. CDR1 MNHEY and CDR2 SVGAGI come from the germline V gene. This CDR3 comprises 16 residues. CDR3 sequence: CASSYLGGRGSYGYTF. Written as DNA, the CDR3 is TGTGCCAGCAGTTACCTGGGGGGAAGAGGTTCCTATGGCTACACCTTC.

This clonotype has a count of ten or more. The V call is TRBV6-2 or TRBV6-3, the J call TRBJ1-6; no clear D. V was trimmed by 6 bases and J by 2 bases, leaving 11 bases between them. CDR1 and CDR2 from the germline V gene are MNHEY and SVGEGT. The CDR3 is made up of 15 amino acids. For the CDR3, the DNA is TGTGCCAGCAGGCGGACGGATACCTATAATTCACCCCTCCACTTT. Encoded protein: CASRRTDTYNSPLHF.

V gene TRBV10-2 combines with J gene TRBJ2-7, with 8 nucleotides matching TRBD1. The germline CDR1 and CDR2 sequences are WSHSY and SAAADI. The CDR3 is 13 residues long. V lost 4 bases to trimming and J lost 6 bases; unmatched junction nucleotides: 5. In DNA form, the CDR3 reads TGCGCCAGCAGTGTCATACAGGGGGGCGAGCAGTACTTC. Translation gives CASSVIQGGEQYF.

Many counts were recorded for this clonotype. The J gene is TRBJ2-3, the V gene TRBV7-9, with D hard to call. Germline CDR1 and CDR2: SEHNR and FQNEAQ (reference sequence). The CDR3 extends over 15 amino acids. V lost 0 bases and J 6 bases, leaving 13 bases between the germline ends. CDR3 residues: CASSLATAVPDTQYF. CDR3 DNA: TGTGCCAGCAGCTTAGCGACGGCAGTCCCCGATACGCAGTATTTT.

In its sample, this clonotype was seen many times. The chain links TRBV5-1 to TRBJ2-5; unclear D gene. CDR3 length: 13 amino acids. Germline CDR1 and CDR2: SGHRS and YFSETQ. Trimming shortened V by 3 bases and J by 3 bases, and 9 bases separated the two germline ends. The CDR3 bases are TGCGCCAGCAGCTGGCAGGCAGAAGAGACCCAGTACTTC. Protein sequence: CASSWQAEETQYF. The variable domain in full, with the rest retrieved from reference TRBV5-1 and TRBJ2-5, is KAGVTQTPRYLIKTRGQQVTLSCSPISGHRSVSWYQQTPGQGLQFLFEYFSETQRNKGNFPGRFSGRQFSNSRSEMNVSTLELGDSALYLCASSWQAEETQYFGPGTRLLVL.

This clonotype was counted between two and nine times. The chain employs TRBV6-1 and TRBJ2-3; 7 bases fit TRBD2. Germline V gene data show CDR1 as MNHNS and CDR2 as SASEGT. Trimming cost V 6 bases and J 6 bases; bases outside gene matches: 9. This CDR3 is 14 amino acids long. Written as DNA, the CDR3 is TGTGCCAGCAGGGCCTCTCTAGCGGTGGATACGCAGTATTTT. It yields the protein CASRASLAVDTQYF.

This chain links TRBV11-2 with TRBJ1-4; D is undetermined. Trimming pared 0 bases from V and 8 bases from J, leaving 13 bases between. There are 15 residues in the CDR3. CDR1 is SGHAT and CDR2 is FQNNGV in the germline V gene. The CDR3 bases are TGTGCCAGCAGCTTAGACTCAAGGGCGATCGAAAAACTGTTTTTT. Translation gives CASSLDSRAIEKLFF.

The chain recombines TRBV11-1 with TRBJ2-7; D remains unclear. Trimming took off 0 bases at V and 2 bases at J, with 5 bases between the two ends. The CDR3 loop spans 13 amino acids. The germline V gene encodes CDR1 SGHAT and CDR2 FQDESV (reference sequence). CDR3 nucleotide sequence: TGTGCCAGCAGCTTAGCGGCCACCTACGAGCAGTACGTC. It is translated as CASSLAATYEQYV.

V usage is TRBV20-1 and J usage is TRBJ1-1, with TRBD1 identical over 12 bases. Germline V gene sequence: CDR1 DFQATT, CDR2 SNEGSKA (reference sequence). V gave up 3 bases and J gave up 6 bases; unmatched junction bases: 8. This CDR3 has 15 residues. The DNA of the CDR3 is TGCAGTGCTAGGGGGACAGGGGGCGGAGGAGCTGAAGCTTTCTTT. Its translation: CSARGTGGGGAEAFF.

This clonotype has a count of ten or more. This chain links TRBV12-3 or TRBV12-4 with TRBJ2-6; no clear D gene. Trimming removed 5 bases from V and 1 base from J, with 9 bases in between. CDR3 length: 15 amino acids. CDR3 loop: CASSTVGSGANVLTF. In DNA form, the CDR3 reads TGTGCCAGCAGTACGGTGGGGTCTGGGGCCAACGTCCTGACTTTC.

In its sample, this clonotype was seen many times. The chain links TRBV7-2 to TRBJ2-3; 13 bases map to TRBD2. This CDR3 is built from 16 residues. CDR1 SGHTA and CDR2 FQGNSA come from the germline V gene. V trimming: 3 bases; J trimming: 5 bases; junction bases outside the gene matches: 5. The CDR3 here is CASSLTSGGREDTQYF. The CDR3 DNA reads TGTGCCAGCAGCTTGACTAGCGGGGGGAGGGAAGATACGCAGTATTTT.

This clonotype was found many times. The V and J genes are TRBV18 and TRBJ1-3; 8 bases map to TRBD1. J lost 2 bases, V lost 2 bases, and 5 bases had no gene match. CDR3 length: 16 amino acids. Germline V gene lookup returns CDR1 KGHSH and CDR2 LQKENI. For the CDR3, the DNA is TGTGCCAGCTCACCAATGGACAGGGACACTGGAAACACCATATATTTT. It specifies CASSPMDRDTGNTIYF.

The gene calls are TRBV6-5 and TRBJ2-7; D is perhaps TRBD1 or TRBD2 (6 bases each). Germline CDR1 is MNHEY and CDR2 is SVGAGI. With 2 bases removed from V and 2 bases from J, the gap between germline ends came to 10 bases. The CDR3 totals 14 residues. CDR3 coding DNA: TGTGCCAGCAGTTACGGACAGCGGGCCTACGAGCAGTACTTC. Amino acids: CASSYGQRAYEQYF.

This clonotype was counted at least ten times. The V gene is TRBV28, the J gene TRBJ1-2; D is undetermined. V dropped 2 bases and J dropped 0 bases, with 10 bases sitting between them. The CDR3 contains 15 residues. CDR1 and CDR2 (germline): MDHEN, SYDVKM. In nucleotides, the CDR3 is TGTGCCAGCAGTTTACTGGAGACAACTAACTATGGCTACACCTTC. It yields the protein CASSLLETTNYGYTF.

The chain employs TRBV5-1 and TRBJ1-1; D is unresolved. Germline loops: CDR1 SGHRS, CDR2 YFSETQ. The CDR3 is made up of 14 amino acids. Trimming took 4 bases from V and 4 from J, leaving 14 bases between them. The CDR3 DNA is TGCGCCAGCAGCCTGAGGAGGGATGCCACTGAAGCTTTCTTT. Translated, it gives CASSLRRDATEAFF.